Below, one TCR beta chain is given with its context. CD8+ and CD4+ T cells from blood underwent TCR beta sequencing, which was carried out in a high-throughput format. Negative isolation yielded the CD8+ and CD4+ T cells, while FACS enriched the TEMRA cells. This record belongs to a study of CD8 T cells in Susac syndrome. V was clipped by 2 bases and J by 6 bases; unmatched bases: 6. CDR1 is SQVTM, CDR2 ANQGSEA, per germline. This CDR3 is 14 amino acids long. An input of roughly 0.45 to 1 ug of RNA was subjected to reverse transcription using random hexamers. Across 54 Vbeta and 13 Jbeta, TCR beta CDR3 was amplified with immunoSEQ multiplex PCR. Via MiXCR, TCRdb re-called the immunoSEQ multiplex PCR reads, giving one row per CDR3 protein. Of some 150,000 distinct CDR3 sequences in the sample, roughly 95% were seen once.

The specimen sequenced was CD8+ T cells from PBMCs. The chain joins TRBV29-1 to TRBJ1-1; 10 nucleotides agree with TRBD1. This TCR was sampled from a human donor with multiple sclerosis. The CDR3, as DNA: TGCAGCGTTGAATTTTTTGGGACAGGGGCTGAAGCTTTCTTT. This gives the protein CSVEFFGTGAEAFF.